The T cell receptor beta chain described here comes from a study of CD8 T cells in ankylosing spondylitis. CDR3 length: 14 residues. Deletions cut 2 bases from V and 7 bases from J, with 10 bases between. Germline loops: CDR1 SGDLS, CDR2 YYNGEE. This clonotype was seen ten or more times. The target antigen is unknown. Findings and limits, study-wide: A TCR beta motif of under 10 highly homologous variants appeared characteristic of ankylosing spondylitis blood.

With molecular barcodes, quantitative 5'-RACE was used to make the TCR beta libraries. TCRdb re-derived calls from the 5' RACE reads in MiXCR, one entry per CDR3 protein. The repertoire holds around 13,000 distinct CDR3 sequences, with under 3.5% as singletons. The specimen was blood, either unsorted or a sorted T cell fraction (not recorded which). The gene calls are TRBV9 and TRBJ1-6, with D possibly being TRBD1 (6 bases). The receptor's source is a male donor with ankylosing spondylitis or in good health (not recorded which). For the CDR3, the DNA is TGTGCCAGCAGCGTCGGACAGCTGAATTCACCCCTCCACTTT. It translates to CASSVGQLNSPLHF.